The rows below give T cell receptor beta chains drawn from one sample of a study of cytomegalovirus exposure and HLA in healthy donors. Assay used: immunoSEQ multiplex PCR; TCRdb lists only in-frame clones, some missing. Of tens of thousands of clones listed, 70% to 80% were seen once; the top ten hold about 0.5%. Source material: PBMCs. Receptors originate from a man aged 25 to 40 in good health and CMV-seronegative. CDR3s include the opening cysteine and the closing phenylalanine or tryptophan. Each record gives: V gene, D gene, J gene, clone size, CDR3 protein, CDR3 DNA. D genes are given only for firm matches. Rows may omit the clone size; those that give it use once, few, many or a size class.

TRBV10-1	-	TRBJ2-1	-	CASSESSGVSEQFF	TGCGCCAGCAGTGAGTCTTCCGGGGTGTCTGAGCAGTTCTTC
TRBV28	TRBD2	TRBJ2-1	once	CASSGRARYNEQFF	TGTGCCAGCAGCGGGAGGGCGAGGTACAATGAGCAGTTCTTC
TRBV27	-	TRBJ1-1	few	CASSLLAGGEAFF	TGTGCCAGCAGTTTATTAGCGGGCGGTGAAGCTTTCTTT
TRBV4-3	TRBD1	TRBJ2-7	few	CASSQGIPGGLGEQYF	TGCGCCAGCAGCCAAGGAATCCCAGGGGGCCTGGGGGAGCAGTACTTC
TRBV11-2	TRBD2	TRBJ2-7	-	CASSPGLAVYEQYF	TGTGCCAGCAGCCCCGGACTAGCGGTCTACGAGCAGTACTTC
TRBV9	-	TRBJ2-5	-	CASSVSGTPKETQYF	TGTGCCAGCAGCGTATCCGGGACTCCCAAAGAGACCCAGTACTTC
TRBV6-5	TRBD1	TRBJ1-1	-	CASSMPPGTGGQASF	TGTGCCAGCAGTATGCCTCCGGGGACAGGGGGCCAGGCTTCCTTT
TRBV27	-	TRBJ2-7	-	CASSLNPSGYGEQYF	TGTGCCAGCAGTTTAAACCCGAGCGGCTATGGGGAGCAGTACTTC
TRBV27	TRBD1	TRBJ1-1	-	CASSPSTGRPALF	TGTGCCAGCAGTCCATCGACAGGGAGGCCGGCTCTCTTT
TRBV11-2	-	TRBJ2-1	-	CASSPQWQGGEQFF	TGTGCCAGCAGCCCCCAGTGGCAGGGTGGTGAGCAGTTCTTC
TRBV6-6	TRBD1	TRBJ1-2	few	CASSWHPGQDYGYTF	TGTGCCAGCAGCTGGCATCCGGGACAGGACTATGGCTACACCTTC
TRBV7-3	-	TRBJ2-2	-	CASSQLRNTGELFF	TGTGCCAGCAGCCAACTTAGGAACACCGGGGAGCTGTTTTTT
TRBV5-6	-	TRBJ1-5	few	CASSFGVGNQPQHF	TGTGCCAGCAGCTTCGGGGTAGGCAATCAGCCCCAGCATTTT
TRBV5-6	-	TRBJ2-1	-	CASSLVQGMVNEQFF	TGTGCCAGCAGCTTGGTTCAGGGTATGGTCAATGAGCAGTTCTTC
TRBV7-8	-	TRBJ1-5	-	CASSPLGSGAQHF	TGTGCCAGCAGCCCCCTGGGATCGGGGGCCCAGCATTTT